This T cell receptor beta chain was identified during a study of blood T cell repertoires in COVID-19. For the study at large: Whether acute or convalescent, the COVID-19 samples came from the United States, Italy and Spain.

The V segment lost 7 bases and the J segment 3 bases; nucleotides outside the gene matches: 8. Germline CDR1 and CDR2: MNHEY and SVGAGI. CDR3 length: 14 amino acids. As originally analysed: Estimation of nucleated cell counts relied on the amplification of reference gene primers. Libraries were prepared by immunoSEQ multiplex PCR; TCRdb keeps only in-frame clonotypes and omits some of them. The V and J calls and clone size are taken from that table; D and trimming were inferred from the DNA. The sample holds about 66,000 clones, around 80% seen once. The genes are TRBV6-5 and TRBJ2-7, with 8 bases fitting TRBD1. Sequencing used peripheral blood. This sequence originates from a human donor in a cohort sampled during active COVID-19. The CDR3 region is CASTGPGQVYEQYF. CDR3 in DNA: TGTGCCAGCACTGGTCCGGGACAGGTCTACGAGCAGTACTTC.